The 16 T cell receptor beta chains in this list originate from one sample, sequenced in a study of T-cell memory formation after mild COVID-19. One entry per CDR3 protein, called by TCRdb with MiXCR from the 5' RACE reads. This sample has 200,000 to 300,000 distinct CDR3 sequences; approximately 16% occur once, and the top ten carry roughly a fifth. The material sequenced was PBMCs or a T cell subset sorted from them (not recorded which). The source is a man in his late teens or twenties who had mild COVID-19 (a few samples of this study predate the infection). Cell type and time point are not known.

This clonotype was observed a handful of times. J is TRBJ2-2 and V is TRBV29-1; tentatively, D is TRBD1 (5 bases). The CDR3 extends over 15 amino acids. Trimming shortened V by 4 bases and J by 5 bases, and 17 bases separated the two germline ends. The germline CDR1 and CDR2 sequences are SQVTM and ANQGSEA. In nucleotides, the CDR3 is TGCAGCGTTGCTGTAGGGGTATTCGGGACCGGGGAGCTGTTTTTT. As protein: CSVAVGVFGTGELFF.

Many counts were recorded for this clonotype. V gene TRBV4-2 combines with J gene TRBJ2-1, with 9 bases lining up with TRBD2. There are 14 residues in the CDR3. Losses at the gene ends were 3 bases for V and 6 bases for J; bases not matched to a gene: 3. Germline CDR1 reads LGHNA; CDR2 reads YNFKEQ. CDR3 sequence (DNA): TGTGCCAGCAGCCAGGAGACTAGCGGCAATGAGCAGTTCTTC. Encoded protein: CASSQETSGNEQFF.

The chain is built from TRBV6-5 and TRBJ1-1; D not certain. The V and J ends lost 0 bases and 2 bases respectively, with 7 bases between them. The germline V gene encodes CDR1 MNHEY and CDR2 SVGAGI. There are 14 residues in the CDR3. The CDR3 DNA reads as TGTGCCAGCAGTTACTCGGTGGGTAACACTGAAGCTTTCTTT. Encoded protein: CASSYSVGNTEAFF.

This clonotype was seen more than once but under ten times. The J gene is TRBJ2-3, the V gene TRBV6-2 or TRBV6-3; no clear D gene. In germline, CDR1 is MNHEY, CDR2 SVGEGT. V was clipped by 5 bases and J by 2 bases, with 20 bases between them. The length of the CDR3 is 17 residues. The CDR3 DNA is TGTGCCAGCAGTGGCGACACGAGACGGTCAAACACAGATACGCAGTATTTT. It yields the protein CASSGDTRRSNTDTQYF.

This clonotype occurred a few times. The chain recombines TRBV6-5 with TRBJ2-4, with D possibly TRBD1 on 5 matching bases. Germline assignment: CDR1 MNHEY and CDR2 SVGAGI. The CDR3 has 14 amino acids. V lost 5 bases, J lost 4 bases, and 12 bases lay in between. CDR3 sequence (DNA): TGTGCCAGCAGTAAAGACAGATTAAAAAACATTCAGTACTTC. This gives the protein CASSKDRLKNIQYF.

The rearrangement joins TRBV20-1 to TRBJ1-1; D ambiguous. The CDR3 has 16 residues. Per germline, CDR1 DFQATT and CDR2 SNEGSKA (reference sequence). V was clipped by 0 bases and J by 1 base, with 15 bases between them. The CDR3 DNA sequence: TGCAGTGCTAGAGAGGTAGGCACCCCTTGGAACACTGAAGCTTTCTTT. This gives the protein CSAREVGTPWNTEAFF.

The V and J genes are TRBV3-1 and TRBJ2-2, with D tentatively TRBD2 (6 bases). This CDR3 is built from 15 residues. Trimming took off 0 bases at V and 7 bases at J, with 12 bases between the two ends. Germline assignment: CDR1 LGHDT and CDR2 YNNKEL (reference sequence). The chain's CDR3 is CASSQDGDFVGELFF. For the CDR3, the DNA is TGTGCCAGCAGCCAAGATGGGGACTTTGTCGGGGAGCTGTTTTTT.

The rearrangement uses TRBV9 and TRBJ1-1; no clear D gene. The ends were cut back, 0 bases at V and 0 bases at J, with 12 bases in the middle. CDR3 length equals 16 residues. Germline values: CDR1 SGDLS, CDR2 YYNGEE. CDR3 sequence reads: CASSVGRSLMNTEAFF. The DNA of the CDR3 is TGTGCCAGCAGCGTAGGTCGAAGCCTCATGAACACTGAAGCTTTCTTT.

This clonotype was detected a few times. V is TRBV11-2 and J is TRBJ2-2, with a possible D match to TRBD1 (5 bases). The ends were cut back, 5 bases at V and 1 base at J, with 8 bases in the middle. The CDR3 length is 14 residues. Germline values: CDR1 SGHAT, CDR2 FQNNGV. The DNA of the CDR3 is TGTGCCAGCAGCAAAGGGGTGAACACCGGGGAGCTGTTTTTT. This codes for CASSKGVNTGELFF.

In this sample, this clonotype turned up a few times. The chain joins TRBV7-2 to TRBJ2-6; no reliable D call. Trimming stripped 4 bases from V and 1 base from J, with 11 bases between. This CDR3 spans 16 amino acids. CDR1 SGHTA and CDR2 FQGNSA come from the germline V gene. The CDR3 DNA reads TGTGCCAGCAGCTGGGGTTTACGATCTGGGGCCAACGTCCTGACTTTC. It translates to CASSWGLRSGANVLTF.

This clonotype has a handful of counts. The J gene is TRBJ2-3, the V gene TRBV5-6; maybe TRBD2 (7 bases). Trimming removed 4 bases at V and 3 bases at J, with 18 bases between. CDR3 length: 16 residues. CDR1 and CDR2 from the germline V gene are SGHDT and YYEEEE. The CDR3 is CASSHQFGGATDTQYF. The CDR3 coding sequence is TGTGCCAGCAGCCACCAGTTTGGGGGGGCTACAGATACGCAGTATTTT.

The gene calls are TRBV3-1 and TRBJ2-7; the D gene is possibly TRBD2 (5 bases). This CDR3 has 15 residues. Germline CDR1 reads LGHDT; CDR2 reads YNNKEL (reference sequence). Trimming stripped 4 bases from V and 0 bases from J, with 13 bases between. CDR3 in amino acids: CASSRSGLISYEQYF. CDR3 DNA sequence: TGTGCCAGCAGCCGGAGCGGACTCATCTCCTACGAGCAGTACTTC.

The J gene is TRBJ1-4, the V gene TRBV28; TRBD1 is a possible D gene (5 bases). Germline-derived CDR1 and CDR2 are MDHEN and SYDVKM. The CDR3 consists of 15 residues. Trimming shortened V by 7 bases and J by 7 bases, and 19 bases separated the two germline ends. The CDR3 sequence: CASISEGQYGEKLFF. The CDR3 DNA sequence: TGTGCCAGCATATCGGAGGGGCAGTACGGTGAAAAACTGTTTTTT.

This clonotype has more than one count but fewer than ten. In DNA, the CDR3 is TGTGCCAGCACCAAGGGAAGGTTGGGTGAAAAACTGTTTTTT. It codes for CASTKGRLGEKLFF. The chain couples TRBV7-2 to TRBJ1-4, with unresolved D. Trimming stripped 7 bases from V and 7 bases from J, with 16 bases between. Germline V CDR1 and CDR2: SGHTA, FQGNSA. This CDR3 spans 14 amino acids.

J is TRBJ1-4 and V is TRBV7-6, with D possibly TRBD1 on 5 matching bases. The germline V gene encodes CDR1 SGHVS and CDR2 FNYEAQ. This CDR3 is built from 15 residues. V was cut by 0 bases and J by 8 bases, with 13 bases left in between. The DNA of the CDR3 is TGTGCCAGCAGCTTAGCGAAGGGGCTAGGGGAAAAACTGTTTTTT. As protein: CASSLAKGLGEKLFF.

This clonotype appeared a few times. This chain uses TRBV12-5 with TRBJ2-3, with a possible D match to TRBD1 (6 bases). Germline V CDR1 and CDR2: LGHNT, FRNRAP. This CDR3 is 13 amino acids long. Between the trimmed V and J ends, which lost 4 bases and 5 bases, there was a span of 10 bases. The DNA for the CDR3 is TGTGCTAGTGGTTGGGGGCTCCAAGATACGCAGTATTTT. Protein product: CASGWGLQDTQYF.